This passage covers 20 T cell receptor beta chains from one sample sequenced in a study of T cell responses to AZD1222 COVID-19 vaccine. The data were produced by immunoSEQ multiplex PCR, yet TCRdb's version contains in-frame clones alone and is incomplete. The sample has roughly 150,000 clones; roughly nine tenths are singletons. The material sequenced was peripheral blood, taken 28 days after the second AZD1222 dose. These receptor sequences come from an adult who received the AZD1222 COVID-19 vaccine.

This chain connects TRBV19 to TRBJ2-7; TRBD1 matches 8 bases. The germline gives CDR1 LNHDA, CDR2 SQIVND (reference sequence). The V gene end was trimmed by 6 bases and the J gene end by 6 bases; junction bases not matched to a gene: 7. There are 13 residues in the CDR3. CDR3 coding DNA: TGTGCCAGTAGCCGAGGACAGGGCGGCGAGCAGTACTTC. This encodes CASSRGQGGEQYF.

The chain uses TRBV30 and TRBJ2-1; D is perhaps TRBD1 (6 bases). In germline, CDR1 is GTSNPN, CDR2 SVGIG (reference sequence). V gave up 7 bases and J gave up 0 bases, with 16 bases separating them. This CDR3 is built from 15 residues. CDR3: CAFAGTPSSYNEQFF. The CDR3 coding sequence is TGTGCCTTCGCCGGGACACCAAGCTCCTACAATGAGCAGTTCTTC. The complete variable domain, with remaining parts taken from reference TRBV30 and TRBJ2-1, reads SQTIHQWPATLVQPVGSPLSLECTVEGTSNPNLYWYRQAAGRGLQLLFYSVGIGQISSEVPQNLSASRPQDRQFILSSKKLLLSDSGFYLCAFAGTPSSYNEQFFGPGTRLTVL.

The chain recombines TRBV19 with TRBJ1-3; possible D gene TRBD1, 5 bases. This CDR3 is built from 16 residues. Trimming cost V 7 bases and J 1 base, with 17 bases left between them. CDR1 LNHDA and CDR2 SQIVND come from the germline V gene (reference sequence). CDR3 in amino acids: CASTNWDLISGNTIYF. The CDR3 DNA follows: TGTGCCAGTACCAATTGGGACTTAATTTCTGGAAACACCATATATTTT.

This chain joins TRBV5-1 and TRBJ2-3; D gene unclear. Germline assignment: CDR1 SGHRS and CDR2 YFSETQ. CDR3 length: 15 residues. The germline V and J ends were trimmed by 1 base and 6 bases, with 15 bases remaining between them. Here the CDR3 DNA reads TGCGCCAGCAGCTTGACGACACCCGAGAGGGATACGCAGTATTTT. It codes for CASSLTTPERDTQYF.

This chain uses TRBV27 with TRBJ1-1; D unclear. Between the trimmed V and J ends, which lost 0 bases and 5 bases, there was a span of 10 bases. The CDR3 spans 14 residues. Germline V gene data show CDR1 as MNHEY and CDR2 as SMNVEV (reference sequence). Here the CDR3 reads CASSLSGRLTEAFF. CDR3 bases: TGTGCCAGCAGTTTATCCGGCAGATTAACTGAAGCTTTCTTT.

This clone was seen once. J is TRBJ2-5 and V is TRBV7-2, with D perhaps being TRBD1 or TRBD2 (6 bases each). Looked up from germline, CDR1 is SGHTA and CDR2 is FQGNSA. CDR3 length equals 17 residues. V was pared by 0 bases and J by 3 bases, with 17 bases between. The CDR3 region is CASSLAFWGAPEETQYF. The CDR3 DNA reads TGTGCCAGCAGCTTAGCGTTTTGGGGGGCCCCCGAAGAGACCCAGTACTTC.

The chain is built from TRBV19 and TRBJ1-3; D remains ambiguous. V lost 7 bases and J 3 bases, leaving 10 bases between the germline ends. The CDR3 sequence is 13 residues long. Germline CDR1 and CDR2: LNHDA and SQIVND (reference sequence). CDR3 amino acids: CASTREGGNTIYF. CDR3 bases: TGTGCCAGTACTCGTGAGGGTGGAAACACCATATATTTT.

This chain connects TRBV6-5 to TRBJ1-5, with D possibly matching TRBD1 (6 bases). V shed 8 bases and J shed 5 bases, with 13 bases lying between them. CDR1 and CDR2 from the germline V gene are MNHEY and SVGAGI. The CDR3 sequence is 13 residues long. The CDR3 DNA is TGTGCCAGCTTAGTAAACAGGGATCAGCCCCAGCATTTT. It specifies CASLVNRDQPQHF.

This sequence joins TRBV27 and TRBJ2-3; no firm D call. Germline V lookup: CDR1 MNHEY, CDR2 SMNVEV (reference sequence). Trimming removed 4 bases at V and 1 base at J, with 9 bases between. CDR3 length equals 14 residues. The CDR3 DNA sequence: TGTGCCAGCAGTTCCCCATACCGCACAGATACGCAGTATTTT. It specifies CASSSPYRTDTQYF.

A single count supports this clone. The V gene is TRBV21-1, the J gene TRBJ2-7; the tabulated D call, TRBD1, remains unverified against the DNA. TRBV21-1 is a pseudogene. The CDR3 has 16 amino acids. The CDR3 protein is CASSKLRGASSYEQYF. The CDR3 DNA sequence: TGTGCCAGCAGCAAATTAAGGGGTGCCTCCTCCTACGAGCAGTACTTC.

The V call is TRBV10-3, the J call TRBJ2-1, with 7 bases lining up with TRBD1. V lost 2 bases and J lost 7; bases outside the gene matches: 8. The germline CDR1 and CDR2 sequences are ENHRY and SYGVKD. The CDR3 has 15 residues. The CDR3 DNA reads TGTGCCATCAGTGAGAACAGGGGATTAAGGAATGAGCAGTTCTTC. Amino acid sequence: CAISENRGLRNEQFF.

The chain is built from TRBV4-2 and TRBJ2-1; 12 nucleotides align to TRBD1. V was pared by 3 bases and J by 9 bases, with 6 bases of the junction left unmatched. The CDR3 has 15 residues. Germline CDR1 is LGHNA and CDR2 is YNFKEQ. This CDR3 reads CASSHQGQGAVEQFF. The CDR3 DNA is TGTGCCAGCAGCCACCAGGGACAGGGGGCCGTTGAGCAGTTCTTC.

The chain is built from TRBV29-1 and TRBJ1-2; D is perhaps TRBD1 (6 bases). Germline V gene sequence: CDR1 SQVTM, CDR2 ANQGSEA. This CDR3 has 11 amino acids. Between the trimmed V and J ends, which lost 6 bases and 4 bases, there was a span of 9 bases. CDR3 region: CSVQGIYGYTF. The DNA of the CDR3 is TGCAGCGTACAGGGAATCTATGGCTACACCTTC.

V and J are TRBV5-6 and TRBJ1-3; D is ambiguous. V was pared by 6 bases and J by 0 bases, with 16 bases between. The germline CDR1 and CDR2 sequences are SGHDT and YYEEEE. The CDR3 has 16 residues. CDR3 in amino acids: CASTEGPSSSGNTIYF. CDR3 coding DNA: TGTGCCAGCACTGAGGGCCCATCGAGCTCTGGAAACACCATATATTTT.

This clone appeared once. CDR3 DNA: TGTGCCAGCAGTTCTCTGCTGGGGCTCGGCTATGGCTACACCTTC. It specifies CASSSLLGLGYGYTF. The chain couples TRBV6-5 to TRBJ1-2; D is possibly TRBD1 (5 bases). In germline, CDR1 is MNHEY, CDR2 SVGAGI. The length of the CDR3 is 15 residues. V lost 4 bases and J lost 4, with 16 bases in between.

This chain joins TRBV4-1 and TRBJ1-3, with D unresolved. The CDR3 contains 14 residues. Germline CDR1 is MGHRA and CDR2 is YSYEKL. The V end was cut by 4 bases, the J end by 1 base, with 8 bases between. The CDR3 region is CASSPKGSGNTIYF. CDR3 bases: TGCGCCAGCAGCCCGAAAGGGTCTGGAAACACCATATATTTT.

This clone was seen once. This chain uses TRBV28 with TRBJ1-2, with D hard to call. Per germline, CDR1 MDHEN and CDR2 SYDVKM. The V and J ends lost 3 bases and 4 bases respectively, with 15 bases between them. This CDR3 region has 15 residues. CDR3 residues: CASSFIASSFYGYTF. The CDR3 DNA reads TGTGCCAGCAGTTTCATTGCCAGTTCCTTCTATGGCTACACCTTC.

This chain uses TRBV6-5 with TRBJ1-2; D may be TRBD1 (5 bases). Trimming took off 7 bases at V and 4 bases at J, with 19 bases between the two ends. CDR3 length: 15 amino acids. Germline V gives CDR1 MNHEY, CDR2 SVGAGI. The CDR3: CASTLRGLPPYGYTF. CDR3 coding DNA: TGTGCCAGCACCTTACGGGGCCTCCCCCCCTATGGCTACACCTTC.

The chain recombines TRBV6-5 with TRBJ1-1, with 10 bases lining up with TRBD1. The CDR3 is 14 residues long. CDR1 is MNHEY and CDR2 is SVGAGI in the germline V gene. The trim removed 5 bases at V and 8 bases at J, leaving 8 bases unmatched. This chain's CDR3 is CASSQTGGAPEAFF. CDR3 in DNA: TGTGCCAGCAGTCAGACAGGGGGCGCACCCGAAGCTTTCTTT.

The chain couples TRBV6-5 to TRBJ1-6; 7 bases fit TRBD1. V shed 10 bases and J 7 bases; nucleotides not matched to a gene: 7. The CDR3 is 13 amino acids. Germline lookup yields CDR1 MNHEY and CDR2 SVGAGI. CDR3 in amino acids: CATRRGQNSPLHF. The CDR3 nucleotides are TGTGCCACCCGAAGGGGACAGAATTCACCCCTCCACTTT.